Given below is one T cell receptor beta chain in context. The antigen remains undetermined. The data were taken from a study of T cell responses to AZD1222 COVID-19 vaccine. Study results and limitations: Baseline testing showed seropositivity in only five or six AZD1222 recipients. Spike-specific TCR breadth and depth went up after people got two AZD1222 doses. Donors in the cohort were predominantly white British and more often female, and clonal diversity was possibly underestimated. Researchers took repertoire samples only after the peak T cell response had come.

Clones were read by immunoSEQ multiplex PCR, and TCRdb kept only the in-frame ones, dropping some. The repertoire consists of under 95,000 clones, with roughly 90% occurring once and the leading ten covering under 1.5%. Trimming stripped 8 bases from V and 7 bases from J, with 18 bases between. This CDR3 is built from 14 residues. Germline assignment: CDR1 MNHEY and CDR2 SVGAGI. The chain links TRBV6-5 to TRBJ2-1, with a weak D call TRBD2 (6 bases). This clonotype was obtained from an adult who received the AZD1222 COVID-19 vaccine. Sequenced here: peripheral blood, sampled 28 days after the second AZD1222 dose. The CDR3 DNA reads TGTGCCAGCTCTTGGCGGGGAGGTCCGAATGAGCAGTTCTTC. Encoded protein: CASSWRGGPNEQFF.